This T cell receptor beta chain was captured by sequencing in a study of cytomegalovirus exposure and HLA in healthy donors (dated by TCRdb to about 2017). With regard to the full study: An earlier analysis of some 620 of the donors reported about 260 Gb of sequence data and 117 million unique TCR beta sequences obtained from roughly 180 million T cells. Besides the first cohort of approximately 670 subjects, a separate validation cohort made up of about 120 different subjects was used. A later analysis re-examined previously published TCR beta repertoires from hundreds of donors and added high-resolution HLA genotyping to investigate patterns of TCR occurrence. All discovery cohort repertoires had been generated using a single sequencing platform. Donor age, sex, ethnicity and CMV serostatus were compiled together with the repertoire data. The study aimed to test whether cataloging public T cell receptors could reveal signatures of past pathogen exposure. A later genetic analysis used genome-wide SNP genotypes for about 60% of the roughly 670 donors, treating that subset as a discovery cohort. The T cell repertoires of 666 subjects were profiled by immunosequencing and related to cytomegalovirus serostatus. An earlier analysis of roughly 580 of the donors used high-throughput TCR beta sequencing to judge whether each TCR beta V gene segment behaved as functional or pseudogenic. The number of donors typed differed by locus, with 629-630 for A, B, C, DRB1 and DQB1, roughly 520 for DQA1, 600 to 610 for DPA1, and roughly 450 for DPB1. Rather than drawing on any new phenotypic data, the later analysis identified candidate immune exposures from TCR beta sequences and the way those sequences occurred across donors. HLA typing included class I and class II loci at four-digit resolution. An early release covering about 600 HLA-typed donors comprised approximately 300 gigabases of sequencing data and approximately 80 million unique TCR sequences. A few DR-DQ haplotypes were handled as single units for association and clustering because linkage in the cohort was strong. Among around 400 genotyped donors of the cohort, an average of approximately 240,000 unique TCR beta nucleotide sequences was sequenced per donor, of which about 18% were non-productive. Among the roughly 430 genotyped donors, around 81% belonged to the genetic ancestry cluster associated with self-reported Caucasian donors. High-throughput TCR immunosequencing, statistical association of individual TCRs with disease status, and machine learning were combined to predict cytomegalovirus infection status.

From the germline V gene, CDR1 is SGHRS and CDR2 is YFSETQ. Including cysteine and phenylalanine, the CDR3 has 11 amino acids. Only CDR3 DNA is held: 33 bases, read in frame from base 1. V is cut by 6 bases and J by 8 bases, and the space between the germline ends is 10 bases. The cohort was made up of approximately 700 healthy bone marrow donors. At the time of sampling, all cohort members were nominally healthy, though unrecorded immune exposures were likely present. The donor was CMV seronegative and belonged to the group of over 300 seronegative cohort members. A peripheral blood sample was collected from each donor, and TCR beta sequencing was performed on peripheral blood mononuclear cells. The Qiagen DNeasy Blood Extraction Kit was used to extract genomic DNA from the blood cell samples. Notes on this clone: What this receptor recognizes is not known.

On the study overall, not on this receptor specifically: Because some donors lacked HLA typing at each locus, the association tests relied only on the typed subset. In this cohort, only TCR beta chains were sequenced, and detectable features were limited by the absence of alpha or paired-chain data. CMV serostatus was the only immune exposure information available for the cohort. Roughly uniform sequencing depth across donors was assumed in presence/absence analyses, although this assumption may not hold. An association between a missense DCLRE1C variant and V-gene and J-gene trimming of TCR beta chains was found in a later genetic analysis and replicated in an independent cohort. A further reported finding was that TCR beta sequences accurately predicted the HLA-A and HLA-B alleles for most subjects in the first cohort. A later analysis reported that several top co-occurrence clusters appeared linked to parvovirus B19, influenza, CMV and Epstein-Barr virus. A later analysis found that most CMV-associated TCR beta chains appeared HLA-restricted, with HLA associations seemingly driven largely by CMV exposure. The study listed 164 TCR beta chains as associated with cytomegalovirus. In a later analysis, HLA-associated TCR beta chains were found to be more clonally expanded and to have lower generation probabilities than equally common non-associated chains. When HLA alleles, especially DR and DQ, strongly co-occurred, TCR associations were difficult to assign to individual alleles. The classifier was reported to diagnose cytomegalovirus status with high specificity and sensitivity in both the original cohort and the validation cohort. Compared with the 666-donor mean, donors in an Asian-associated ancestry cluster had fewer N-insertions in productive TCRs, according to a later genetic analysis. According to the authors, the approach could potentially be generalized to other disease states and immunological phenotypes. In vitro tests confirmed that a few of the cytomegalovirus-associated TCR beta chains recognize cytomegalovirus antigens. A cluster of highly shared sequence variants was judged likely to represent a technical artifact of the sequencing pipeline. Because counts were too low, about 18 rarely observed V segments, including chromosome 9 orphons, were left out of the earlier analysis of about 620 of the donors. While some public TCRs were present in many individuals, most TCR sequences turned up only very rarely across donors. In an earlier analysis of some 640 of the donors, most TCR beta V segments were observed in productive rearrangements about 90% or about 30% of the time, broadly matching IMGT annotations. Specific HLA alleles were associated with 15,000 to 20,000 TCR beta sequences at a false discovery rate of 0.05 in a later analysis. Correlated functional status among segregating V segments might be attributable to linkage disequilibrium, but an unknown experimental factor could not be ruled out. The 87-base-pair reads could not distinguish some IMGT-functional V segments, including TRBV6-2 and TRBV6-3, so those segments were excluded. In a later analysis, TCR association rates were found to vary across HLA loci, with the most associated TCRs seen for DRB1 alleles and the fewest for HLA-C alleles.

Libraries were built with the immunoSEQ multiplex PCR assay. For the multiplex PCR, a mixture combining 60 forward primers for TCR Vbeta segments and 13 reverse primers for TCR Jbeta segments was used. The CDR3 region of rearranged TCR beta genes was amplified from genomic DNA by a multiplex PCR assay. On the Illumina HiSeq System, the amplified TCR beta libraries were sequenced as 87-base-pair reads. In the original analysis: A later analysis tallied tens of millions of unique TCR beta chains across the approximately 670 repertoires, and approximately 12 million of those chains were shared by two or more donors. To remove PCR and sequencing errors, raw reads were error-corrected and collapsed into unique sequences using a nearest-neighbor algorithm that merged closely related sequences. Alignment of CDR3 sequences to IMGT reference sequences was used to assign V, D and J gene segments. For a sequence to be retained, a match of at least six nucleotides to both a V gene segment and a J gene segment was required. Rearrangements were classified as productive when the CDR3 lacked stop codons and remained in frame with V and J, and all other rearrangements were classified as non-productive. CDR3 was defined according to IMGT convention as the region running from the second conserved V-encoded cysteine to the conserved J-encoded phenylalanine. In an earlier analysis of roughly 580 of the donors, sequences lacking an unambiguous match to a single V gene segment were excluded. In an earlier analysis of around 600 of the donors, V segments were called functional above 56.7% productive rearrangements and were called segregating when the between-donor standard deviation exceeded 5%. A statistical classification framework was developed to diagnose cytomegalovirus status using the catalog of TCR beta chain sequences. A later analysis assigned V and J genes by comparing TCR nucleotide sequences with IMGT/GENE-DB human TR gene sequences. A later analysis assigned CDR3 sequences and most-parsimonious VDJ recombination scenarios with the TCRdist pipeline. In a later analysis, each TCR beta chain was defined by its CDR3 amino acid sequence together with its V-gene family, and reads lacking a unique V-gene family were excluded. A later analysis removed nearly 600 highly shared, low-generation-probability nucleotide sequences to deal with suspected cross-contamination and a sequencing artifact. In a later analysis, a clonal expansion index for each public chain was calculated from normalized within-repertoire ranks of inferred template counts. Generation probabilities in a later analysis came from a VDJ recombination model fitted to out-of-frame rearrangements, and those results were checked against IGoR. Hypergeometric tests were used in a later analysis to score TCR-TCR, TCR-HLA and TCR-CMV co-occurrence, with a repertoire-size bias correction applied to the TCR pairs. A later analysis estimated false discovery rates by permuting HLA or CMV assignments 20 times. In a later analysis, co-occurring TCRs were grouped using DBSCAN, and TCRdist sequence similarity was added for clustering within HLA-allele-positive subsets. Co-occurrence clustering excluded repertoires with fewer than 30,000 or more than 120,000 public chains, plus five with anomalous nucleotide sharing. TCRdb obtained this table from immuneACCESS and retained in-frame rearrangements with V and J assigned. These tables miss some clones; where compared with another copy, unresolved V genes account for less than half of the shortfall, and the remainder is unexplained. V and J calls and clone size follow that table, whereas D and trimming were derived from the DNA. The sample's own table lists more than 100,000 clones. Clones ranked in the top ten supply approximately 3.7% of the sample.

Sample: PBMCs. The sequence joins TRBV5-1 to TRBJ2-3; the D gene cannot be named for sure. The origin of this receptor is a man aged 35 to 55 in good health and CMV-seronegative. CDR3 loop: CASKVETTQYF. The sequence in DNA is TGCGCCAGCAAAGTGGAGACTACGCAGTATTTT.